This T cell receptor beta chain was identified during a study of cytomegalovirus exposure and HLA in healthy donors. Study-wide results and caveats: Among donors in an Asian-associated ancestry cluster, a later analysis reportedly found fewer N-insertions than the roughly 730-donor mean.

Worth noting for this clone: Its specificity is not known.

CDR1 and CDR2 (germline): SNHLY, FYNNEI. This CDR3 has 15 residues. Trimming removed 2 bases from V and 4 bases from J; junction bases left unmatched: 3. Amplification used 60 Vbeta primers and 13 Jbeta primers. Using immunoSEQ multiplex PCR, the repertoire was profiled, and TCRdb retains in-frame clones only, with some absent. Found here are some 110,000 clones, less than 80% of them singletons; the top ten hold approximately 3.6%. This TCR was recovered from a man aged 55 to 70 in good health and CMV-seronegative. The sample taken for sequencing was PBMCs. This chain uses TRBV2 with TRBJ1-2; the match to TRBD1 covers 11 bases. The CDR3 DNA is TGTGCCAGCAGTGAACGGGGACAGGGGGTCTATGGCTACACCTTC. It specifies CASSERGQGVYGYTF.